The 10 T cell receptor beta chains given below trace back to one sample, sequenced in a study of T-cell memory formation after mild COVID-19. TCRdb re-analysed the 5' RACE reads in MiXCR, keeping a single row per CDR3 protein. Among about 310,000 distinct CDR3 sequences listed, about 15% were seen once. Source material: PBMCs or a T cell subset sorted from them (not recorded which). These receptors were collected from a man between 18 and 29 years old who had mild COVID-19 (a few samples of this study predate the infection). Cell type and time point are not known.

There are a few counts of this clonotype. The chain uses TRBV11-1 and TRBJ2-2, with 8 bases aligning to TRBD2. CDR1 is SGHAT, CDR2 FQDESV, per germline (reference sequence). This CDR3 is 15 amino acids long. V gave up 6 bases and J gave up 7 bases; unmatched junction bases: 10. The CDR3 sequence: CASRLGGAGDGELFF. The CDR3 DNA reads TGTGCCAGCAGGCTCGGGGGGGCCGGGGACGGGGAGCTGTTTTTT.

This clonotype was found a few times. This chain joins TRBV6-5 and TRBJ1-2; TRBD1 agrees at 11 bases. The CDR3 has 14 residues. The J segment lost 3 bases and the V segment lost 6 bases, leaving 3 bases of the junction unmatched. Germline values: CDR1 MNHEY, CDR2 SVGAGI. CDR3 sequence (DNA): TGTGCCAGCAGGCGGGGACAGGGGGACTATGGCTACACCTTC. As protein: CASRRGQGDYGYTF.

This clonotype has more than one count but fewer than ten. The chain uses TRBV12-3 or TRBV12-4 and TRBJ1-2; no clear D gene. V lost 0 bases, J lost 8 bases, and 13 bases lay in between. This CDR3 is 14 amino acids long. CDR3 amino acids: CASSLAHVPRGYTF. CDR3 DNA: TGTGCCAGCAGTTTAGCGCATGTGCCTCGAGGCTACACCTTC.

This clonotype came up a few times. The J gene is TRBJ1-2, the V gene TRBV20-1, with 8 bases identical to TRBD1. V dropped 0 bases and J dropped 8; count of bases not matched to a gene: 8. The CDR3 has 14 amino acids. Germline loops: CDR1 DFQATT, CDR2 SNEGSKA (reference sequence). The CDR3 coding sequence is TGCAGTGCTAGAGATTACCCCAGGGGGCAAGGCTACACCTTC. Translated: CSARDYPRGQGYTF.

The chain is built from TRBV6-5 and TRBJ2-2; D is possibly TRBD2 (5 bases). Trimming pared 2 bases from V and 8 bases from J, leaving 15 bases between. CDR3 length equals 15 residues. Germline V gives CDR1 MNHEY, CDR2 SVGAGI. This CDR3 reads CASSYRPPREGELFF. CDR3 DNA: TGTGCCAGCAGTTACAGGCCTCCTAGGGAGGGGGAGCTGTTTTTT.

This clonotype was picked up a small number of times. The genes are TRBV5-6 and TRBJ2-3, with 13 bases lining up with TRBD2. The V and J ends lost 4 bases and 9 bases, in that order; junction bases with no gene match: 5. CDR3 length: 14 amino acids. Germline CDR1 and CDR2: SGHDT and YYEEEE. The CDR3 coding sequence is TGTGCCAGCAGCATGACTAGCGGGGGGCGCACGCAGTATTTT. Residues: CASSMTSGGRTQYF. The whole variable domain, remainder taken from reference TRBV5-6 and TRBJ2-3, is DAGVTQSPTHLIKTRGQQVTLRCSPKSGHDTVSWYQQALGQGPQFIFQYYEEEERQRGNFPDRFSGHQFPNYSSELNVNALLLGDSALYLCASSMTSGGRTQYFGPGTRLTVL.

This clonotype was counted a few times. The chain employs TRBV18 and TRBJ1-2; D unresolved. CDR3 size: 12 residues. Germline CDR1 and CDR2: KGHSH and LQKENI. V gave up 2 bases and J gave up 5 bases, with 6 bases separating them. The CDR3, as DNA: TGTGCCAGCTCACCAGGGAGATATGGCTACACCTTC. Protein sequence: CASSPGRYGYTF.

This clonotype was detected a few times. V gene TRBV6-5 combines with J gene TRBJ2-1; possible D gene TRBD2, 5 bases. The CDR3 spans 15 residues. CDR1 and CDR2 (germline): MNHEY, SVGAGI. Trimming shortened V by 1 base and J by 9 bases, and 16 bases separated the two germline ends. The CDR3 sequence: CASSYFSSGGREQFF. The CDR3 DNA is TGTGCCAGCAGTTACTTTTCCTCGGGCGGGCGTGAGCAGTTCTTC.

This clonotype was observed a handful of times. CDR3 in DNA: TGTGCCAGCAGATCCAGAGGGACAGGGTTCCACGAGCAGTACTTC. Protein sequence: CASRSRGTGFHEQYF. The rearrangement joins TRBV6-1 to TRBJ2-7; 9 bases are shared with TRBD1. V was pared by 6 bases and J by 5 bases, with 11 bases of the junction left unmatched. Germline V gene lookup returns CDR1 MNHNS and CDR2 SASEGT. This CDR3 region has 15 residues.

This clonotype was counted many times. V is TRBV5-1 and J is TRBJ2-7, with TRBD1 matching 8 bases. V trimming: 2 bases; J trimming: 5 bases; junction bases outside the gene matches: 9. Germline assignment: CDR1 SGHRS and CDR2 YFSETQ. This CDR3 region has 15 residues. The CDR3 sequence: CASSLQGQASDEQYF. In DNA, the CDR3 is TGCGCCAGCAGCTTACAGGGACAGGCGTCCGACGAGCAGTACTTC. The full variable domain, completed using reference TRBV5-1 and TRBJ2-7, is KAGVTQTPRYLIKTRGQQVTLSCSPISGHRSVSWYQQTPGQGLQFLFEYFSETQRNKGNFPGRFSGRQFSNSRSEMNVSTLELGDSALYLCASSLQGQASDEQYFGPGTRLTVT.